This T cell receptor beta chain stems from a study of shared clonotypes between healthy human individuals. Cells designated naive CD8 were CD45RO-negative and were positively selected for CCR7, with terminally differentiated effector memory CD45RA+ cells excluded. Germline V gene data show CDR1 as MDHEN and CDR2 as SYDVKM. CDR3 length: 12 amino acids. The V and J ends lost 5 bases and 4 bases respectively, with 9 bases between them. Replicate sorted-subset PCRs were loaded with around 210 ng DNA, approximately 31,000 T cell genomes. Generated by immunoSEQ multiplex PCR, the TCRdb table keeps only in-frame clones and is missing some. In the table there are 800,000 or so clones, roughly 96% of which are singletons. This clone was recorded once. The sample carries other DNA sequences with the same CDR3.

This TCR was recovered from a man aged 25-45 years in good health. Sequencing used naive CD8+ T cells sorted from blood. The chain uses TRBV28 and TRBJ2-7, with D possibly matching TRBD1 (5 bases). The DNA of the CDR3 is TGTGCCAGCAGTCTGACAGATTACGAGCAGTACTTC. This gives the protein CASSLTDYEQYF.